The following is a T cell receptor beta chain sequence with its context. Participants had their cohort set by participant-reported clinical history. The germline CDR1 and CDR2 sequences are MNHEY and SVGAGI. The V gene lost 6 bases and the J gene lost 4 bases, with 15 bases spanning the gap. This CDR3 is built from 15 residues. This specimen belongs to a study of blood T cell repertoires in COVID-19. Study information: The analysed material was cDNA or gDNA that came from T cells, B-cell-depleted T cells, or PBMCs.

Clones were read by immunoSEQ multiplex PCR, and TCRdb kept only the in-frame ones, dropping some. The data hold about 260,000 clones, with about 91% observed a single time. This receptor was taken from a woman between 35 and 50 years old with acute COVID-19. The sequenced sample was PBMCs or T cells enriched from blood (not recorded which). The chain joins TRBV6-5 to TRBJ1-4; unclear D gene. CDR3 amino acids: CASRPAQSGNEKLFF. The CDR3 nucleotides are TGTGCCAGCAGGCCTGCCCAATCGGGTAATGAAAAACTGTTTTTT.